This TCR beta chain was sequenced during a study of OX40 agonist ivuxolimab in advanced cancers. Across the study: A mean age of around 63 years, range about 20 to 85, was recorded, and more than 80% were male.

Blood got drawn at baseline, again on cycle 4 day 1, and then on cycle 7 day 1. Using immunoSEQ multiplex PCR, the repertoire was profiled, and TCRdb retains in-frame clones only, with some absent. The sample includes about 70,000 clones, almost 90% of them seen just once. Findings of the study overall: Researchers report that CD8+ T cells had, on average, more expanded clones than CD4+.

On this clone: Its antigen is unidentified.

V was cut by 9 bases and J by 7 bases, with 22 bases left in between. CDR3 length equals 14 residues. Germline assignment: CDR1 LNHDA and CDR2 SQIVND (reference sequence). J is TRBJ2-7 and V is TRBV19; a possible D gene is TRBD1 (6 bases). The sequence derives from an adult with an advanced solid tumor such as melanoma, head and neck, liver or kidney cancer. The sample consisted of CD4+ or CD8+ T cells sorted from blood, taken in a trial of the OX40 agonist ivuxolimab. The CDR3 DNA sequence: TGTGCCAGCACTAGGGGGTTGGCCTCCGGGGAGCAGTACTTC. Translating gives CASTRGLASGEQYF.